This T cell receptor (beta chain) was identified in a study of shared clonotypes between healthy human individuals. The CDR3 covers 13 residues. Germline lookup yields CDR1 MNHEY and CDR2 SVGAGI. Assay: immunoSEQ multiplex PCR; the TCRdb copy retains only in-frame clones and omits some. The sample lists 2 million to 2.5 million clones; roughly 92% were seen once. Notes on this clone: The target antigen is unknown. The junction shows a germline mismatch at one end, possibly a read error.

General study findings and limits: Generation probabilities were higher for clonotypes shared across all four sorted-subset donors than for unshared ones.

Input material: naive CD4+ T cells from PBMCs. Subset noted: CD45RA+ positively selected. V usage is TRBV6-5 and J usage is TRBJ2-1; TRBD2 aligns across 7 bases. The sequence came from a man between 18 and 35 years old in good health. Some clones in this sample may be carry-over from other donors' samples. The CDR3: CAISRPSGDEQFF. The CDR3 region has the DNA TGTGCCATCAGTCGCCCTAGCGGTGATGAGCAGTTCTTC.